The 7 T cell receptor beta chains in this list originate from one sample, sequenced in a study of cytomegalovirus exposure and HLA in healthy donors. The PCR used 60 Vbeta and 13 Jbeta primers. Sequenced by immunoSEQ multiplex PCR; TCRdb stores in-frame clones only, minus some. Of under 150,000 clones listed, 67% are singletons. The material sequenced was PBMCs. Source of these receptors: a man aged 18 to 30 in good health and CMV-seropositive.

This clone appeared a single time. The V and J genes are TRBV10-3 and TRBJ1-5, with a tentative D call TRBD1 (6 bases). V lost 5 bases, J lost 9 bases, and 11 bases lay in between. Germline loops: CDR1 ENHRY, CDR2 SYGVKD. The CDR3 runs 12 residues. CDR3 sequence reads: CAISSGERPQHF. CDR3 coding DNA: TGTGCCATCAGTTCAGGGGAAAGGCCCCAGCATTTT.

This clone was counted a single time. For the CDR3, the DNA is TGCAGCGTTTCAGCAGGGATGGGGTACAATGAGCAGTTCTTC. Its protein product is CSVSAGMGYNEQFF. This chain uses TRBV29-1 with TRBJ2-1; tentatively, D is TRBD1 (5 bases). The V end lost 5 bases, the J end lost 4 bases, and 15 bases lay between the germline ends. Germline loops: CDR1 SQVTM, CDR2 ANQGSEA. The CDR3 totals 14 residues.

This rearrangement joins TRBV11-2 to TRBJ1-3, with 8 bases identical to TRBD1. V gave up 2 bases and J gave up 4 bases; unmatched junction bases: 16. This CDR3 spans 19 amino acids. The germline V gene has CDR1 SGHAT and CDR2 FQNNGV. This CDR3 reads CASSLNQGAAGSPGNTIYF. CDR3 nucleotide sequence: TGTGCCAGCAGCTTAAATCAGGGGGCAGCGGGAAGTCCAGGAAACACCATATATTTT.

J is TRBJ1-2 and V is TRBV2, with D maybe TRBD1 (6 bases). CDR1 is SNHLY and CDR2 is FYNNEI in the germline V gene. The CDR3 has 13 amino acids. Trimming removed 6 bases from V and 4 bases from J, with 12 bases in between. The CDR3 sequence: CASSDQGIYGYTF. The CDR3 region has the DNA TGTGCCAGCAGCGACCAGGGGATCTATGGCTACACCTTC.

The chain links TRBV7-2 to TRBJ2-2; TRBD1 matches 7 bases. Losses at the gene ends were 5 bases for V and 2 bases for J; bases not matched to a gene: 5. This CDR3 is 15 amino acids long. Germline loops: CDR1 SGHTA, CDR2 FQGNSA. CDR3 nucleotides: TGTGCCAGCAGCCTTCGGGACAGCAACACCGGGGAGCTGTTTTTT. Protein: CASSLRDSNTGELFF.

V and J are TRBV11-2 and TRBJ2-1, with 7 bases that match TRBD1. V lost 1 base to trimming and J lost 8 bases; unmatched junction nucleotides: 14. From germline, CDR1 is SGHAT and CDR2 FQNNGV. The CDR3 is 17 amino acids. CDR3 bases: TGTGCCAGCAGCTTAGCTGCCACTACAGGGGCTTGGGATGAGCAGTTCTTC. It codes for CASSLAATTGAWDEQFF.

This clone showed up just a few times. The chain links TRBV7-9 to TRBJ1-1; D not certain. CDR1 is SEHNR, CDR2 FQNEAQ, per germline (reference sequence). The CDR3 totals 11 residues. V dropped 3 bases and J dropped 6 bases, with 5 bases sitting between them. The CDR3 nucleotides read TGTGCCAGCAGCTTTGGCCCTGAAGCTTTCTTT. Encoded protein: CASSFGPEAFF.